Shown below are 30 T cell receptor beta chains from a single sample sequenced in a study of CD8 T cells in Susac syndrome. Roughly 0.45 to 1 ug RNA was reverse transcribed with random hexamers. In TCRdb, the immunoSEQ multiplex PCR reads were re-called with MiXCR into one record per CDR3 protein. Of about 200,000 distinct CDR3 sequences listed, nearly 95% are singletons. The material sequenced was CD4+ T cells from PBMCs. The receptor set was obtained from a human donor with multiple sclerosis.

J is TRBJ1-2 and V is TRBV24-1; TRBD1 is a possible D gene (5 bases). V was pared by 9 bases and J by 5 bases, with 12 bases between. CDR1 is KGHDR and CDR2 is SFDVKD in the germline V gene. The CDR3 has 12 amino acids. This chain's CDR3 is CATADTGYGYTF. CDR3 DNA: TGTGCCACCGCGGATACAGGTTATGGCTACACCTTC.

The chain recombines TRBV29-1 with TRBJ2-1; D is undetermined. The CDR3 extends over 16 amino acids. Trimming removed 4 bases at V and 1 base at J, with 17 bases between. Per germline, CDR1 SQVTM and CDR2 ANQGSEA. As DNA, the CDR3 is TGCAGCGTTGGAGGAAGGGAAAGTGGGTCCTACAATGAGCAGTTCTTC. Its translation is CSVGGRESGSYNEQFF.

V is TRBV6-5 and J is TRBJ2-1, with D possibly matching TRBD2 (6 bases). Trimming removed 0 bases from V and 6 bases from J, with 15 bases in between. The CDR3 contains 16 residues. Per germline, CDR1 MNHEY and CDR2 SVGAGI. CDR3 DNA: TGTGCCAGCAGTTACTCCGGGTGGGGGGACGTCAATGAGCAGTTCTTC. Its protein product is CASSYSGWGDVNEQFF.

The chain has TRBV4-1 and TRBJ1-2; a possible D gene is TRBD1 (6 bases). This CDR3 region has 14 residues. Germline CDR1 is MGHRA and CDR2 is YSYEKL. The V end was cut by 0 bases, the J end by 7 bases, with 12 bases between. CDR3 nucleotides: TGCGCCAGCAGCCAAGACAGGGGATGTTGTGGCTACACCTTC. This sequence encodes CASSQDRGCCGYTF.

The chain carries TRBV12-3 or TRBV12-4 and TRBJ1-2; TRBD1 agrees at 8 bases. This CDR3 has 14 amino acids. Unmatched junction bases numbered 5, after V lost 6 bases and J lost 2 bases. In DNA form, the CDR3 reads TGTGCCAGCAGGCCACAGGGGGAGAACTATGGCTACACCTTC. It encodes CASRPQGENYGYTF.

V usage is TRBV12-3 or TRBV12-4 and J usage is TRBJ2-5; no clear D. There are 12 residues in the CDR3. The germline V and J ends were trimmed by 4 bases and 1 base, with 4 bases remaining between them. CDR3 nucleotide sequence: TGTGCCAGCAGTTGGGGCCAAGAGACCCAGTACTTC. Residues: CASSWGQETQYF.

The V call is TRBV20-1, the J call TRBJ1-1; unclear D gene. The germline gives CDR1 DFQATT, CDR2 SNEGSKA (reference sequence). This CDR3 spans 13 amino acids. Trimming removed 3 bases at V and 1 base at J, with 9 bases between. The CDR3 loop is CSARRQRNTEAFF. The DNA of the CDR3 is TGCAGTGCTAGGCGGCAGCGGAACACTGAAGCTTTCTTT.

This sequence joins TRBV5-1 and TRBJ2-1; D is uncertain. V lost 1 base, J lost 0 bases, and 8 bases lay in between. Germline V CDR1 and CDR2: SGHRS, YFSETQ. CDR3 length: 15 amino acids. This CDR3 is CASSLQAGSYNEQFF. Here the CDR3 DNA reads TGCGCCAGCAGCTTGCAGGCCGGCTCCTACAATGAGCAGTTCTTC.

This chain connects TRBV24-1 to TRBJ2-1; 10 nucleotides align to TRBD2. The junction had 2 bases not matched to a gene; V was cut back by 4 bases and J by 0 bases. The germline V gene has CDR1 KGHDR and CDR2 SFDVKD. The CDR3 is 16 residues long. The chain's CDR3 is CATSEASGSSYNEQFF. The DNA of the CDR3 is TGTGCCACCAGTGAAGCTAGCGGGAGCTCCTACAATGAGCAGTTCTTC.

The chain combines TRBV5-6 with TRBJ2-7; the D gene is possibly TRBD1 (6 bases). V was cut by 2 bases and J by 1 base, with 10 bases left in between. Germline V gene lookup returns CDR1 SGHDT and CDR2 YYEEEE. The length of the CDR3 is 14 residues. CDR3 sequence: CASSLGTHSYEQYF. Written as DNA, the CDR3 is TGTGCCAGCAGCTTAGGGACACATTCCTACGAGCAGTACTTC.

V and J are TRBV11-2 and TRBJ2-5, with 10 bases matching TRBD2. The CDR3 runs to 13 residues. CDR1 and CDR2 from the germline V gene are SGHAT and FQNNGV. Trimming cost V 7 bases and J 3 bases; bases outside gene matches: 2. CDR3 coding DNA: TGTGCCAGCAACCTAGCGGGAGAAGAGACCCAGTACTTC. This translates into CASNLAGEETQYF.

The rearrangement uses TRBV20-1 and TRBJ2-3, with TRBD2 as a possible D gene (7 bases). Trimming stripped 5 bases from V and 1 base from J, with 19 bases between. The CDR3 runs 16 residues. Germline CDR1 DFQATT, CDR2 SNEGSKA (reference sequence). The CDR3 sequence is CSASIMGGGRTDTQYF. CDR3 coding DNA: TGCAGTGCTTCCATAATGGGCGGGGGCCGCACAGATACGCAGTATTTT.

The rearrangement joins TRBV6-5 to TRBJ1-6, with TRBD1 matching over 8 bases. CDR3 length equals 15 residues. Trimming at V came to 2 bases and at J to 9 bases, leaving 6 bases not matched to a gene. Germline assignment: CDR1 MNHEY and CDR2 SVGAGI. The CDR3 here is CASSYRTGSGSPLHF. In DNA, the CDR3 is TGTGCCAGCAGTTACCGGACAGGGTCCGGTTCACCCCTCCACTTT.

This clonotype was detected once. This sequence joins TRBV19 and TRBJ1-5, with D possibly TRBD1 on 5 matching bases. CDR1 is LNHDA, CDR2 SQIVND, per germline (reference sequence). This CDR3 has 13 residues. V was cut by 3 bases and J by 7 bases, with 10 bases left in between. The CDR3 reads CASSIRGEQPQHF. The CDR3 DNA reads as TGTGCCAGTAGTATTAGGGGTGAACAGCCCCAGCATTTT.

CDR3 in DNA: TGCGCCAGCAGCCCCCCGAGGGAGAACACTGAAGCTTTCTTT. Its protein is CASSPPRENTEAFF. The chain recombines TRBV5-1 with TRBJ1-1; D not certain. V was pared by 4 bases and J by 1 base, with 11 bases between. Germline V CDR1 and CDR2: SGHRS, YFSETQ. The CDR3 spans 14 residues.

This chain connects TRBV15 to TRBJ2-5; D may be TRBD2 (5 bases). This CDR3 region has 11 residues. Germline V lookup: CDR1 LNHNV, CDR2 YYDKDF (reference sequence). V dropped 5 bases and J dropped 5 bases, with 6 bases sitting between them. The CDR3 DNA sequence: TGTGCCACCAGCGTAGCGGAGACCCAGTACTTC. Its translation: CATSVAETQYF.

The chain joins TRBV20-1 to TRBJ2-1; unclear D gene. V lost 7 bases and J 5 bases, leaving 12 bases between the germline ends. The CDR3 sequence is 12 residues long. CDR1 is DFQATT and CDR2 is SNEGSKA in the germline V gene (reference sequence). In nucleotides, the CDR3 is TGCAGTGTTAGGATGGGCGACAATGAGCAGTTCTTC. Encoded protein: CSVRMGDNEQFF.

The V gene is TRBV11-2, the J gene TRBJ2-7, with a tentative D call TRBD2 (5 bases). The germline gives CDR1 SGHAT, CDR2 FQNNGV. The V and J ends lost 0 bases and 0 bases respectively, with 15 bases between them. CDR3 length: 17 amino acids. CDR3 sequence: CASSLDSEGLSSYEQYF. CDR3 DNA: TGTGCCAGCAGCTTAGATTCCGAGGGTTTGAGCTCCTACGAGCAGTACTTC.

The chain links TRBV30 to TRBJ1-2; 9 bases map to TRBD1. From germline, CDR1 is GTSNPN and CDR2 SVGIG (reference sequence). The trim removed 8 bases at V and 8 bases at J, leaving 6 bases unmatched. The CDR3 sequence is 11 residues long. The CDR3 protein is CALQGAVGYTF. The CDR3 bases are TGTGCCCTACAGGGGGCGGTGGGCTACACCTTC.

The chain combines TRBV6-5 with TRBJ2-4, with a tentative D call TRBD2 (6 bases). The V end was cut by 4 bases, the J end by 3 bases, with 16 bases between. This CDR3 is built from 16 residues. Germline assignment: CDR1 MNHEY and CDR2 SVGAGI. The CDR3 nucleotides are TGTGCCAGCAGTTTAGCAACTAGCACTCACAAAAACATTCAGTACTTC. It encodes CASSLATSTHKNIQYF.

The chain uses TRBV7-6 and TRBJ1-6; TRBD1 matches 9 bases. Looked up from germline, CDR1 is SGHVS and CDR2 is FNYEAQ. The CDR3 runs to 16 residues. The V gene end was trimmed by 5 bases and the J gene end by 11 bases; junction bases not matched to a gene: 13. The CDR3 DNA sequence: TGTGCCAGCAGCCCTCGACCGGGACAGGGTATCCCACCCCTCCACTTT. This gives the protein CASSPRPGQGIPPLHF. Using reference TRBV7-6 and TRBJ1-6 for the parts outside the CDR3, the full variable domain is GAGVSQSPRYKVTKRGQDVALRCDPISGHVSLYWYRQALGQGPEFLTYFNYEAQQDKSGLPNDRFSAERPEGSISTLTIQRTEQRDSAMYRCASSPRPGQGIPPLHFGNGTRLTVT.

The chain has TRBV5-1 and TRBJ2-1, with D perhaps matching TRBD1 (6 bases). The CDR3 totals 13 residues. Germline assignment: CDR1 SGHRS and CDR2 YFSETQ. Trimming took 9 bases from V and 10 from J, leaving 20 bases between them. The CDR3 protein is CATDPGHGGEQFF. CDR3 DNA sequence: TGCGCCACCGACCCGGGACACGGTGGGGAGCAGTTCTTC.

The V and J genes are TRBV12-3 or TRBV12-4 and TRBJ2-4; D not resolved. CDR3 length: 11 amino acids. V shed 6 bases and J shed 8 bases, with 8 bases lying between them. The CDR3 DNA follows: TGTGCCAGCAGCCTTCTGGACATTCAGTACTTC. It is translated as CASSLLDIQYF.

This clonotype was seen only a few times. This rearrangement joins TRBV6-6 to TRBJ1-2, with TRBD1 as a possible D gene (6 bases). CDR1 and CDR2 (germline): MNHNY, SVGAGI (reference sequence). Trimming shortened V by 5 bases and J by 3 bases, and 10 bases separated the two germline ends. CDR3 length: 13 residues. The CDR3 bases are TGTGCCAGCAGTCCCCGACAGGACTATGGCTACACCTTC. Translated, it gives CASSPRQDYGYTF.

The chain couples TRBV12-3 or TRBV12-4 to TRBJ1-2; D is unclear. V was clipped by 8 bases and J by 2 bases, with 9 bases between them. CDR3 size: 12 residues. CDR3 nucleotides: TGTGCCAGCTCCCATCCAAACTATGGCTACACCTTC. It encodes CASSHPNYGYTF.

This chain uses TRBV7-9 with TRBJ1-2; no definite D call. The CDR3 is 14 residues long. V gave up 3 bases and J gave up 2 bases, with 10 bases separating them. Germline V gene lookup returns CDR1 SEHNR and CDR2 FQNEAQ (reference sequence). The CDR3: CASSFGQANYGYTF. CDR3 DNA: TGTGCCAGCAGCTTTGGTCAGGCGAACTATGGCTACACCTTC.

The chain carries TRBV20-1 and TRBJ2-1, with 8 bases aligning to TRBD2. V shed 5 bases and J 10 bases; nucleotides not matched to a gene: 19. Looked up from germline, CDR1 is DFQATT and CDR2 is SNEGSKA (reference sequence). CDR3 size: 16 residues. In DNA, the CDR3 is TGCAGTGCTGGGGGATCTGCGGGAGGTCCCGGCCGCGAGCAGTTCTTC. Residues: CSAGGSAGGPGREQFF.

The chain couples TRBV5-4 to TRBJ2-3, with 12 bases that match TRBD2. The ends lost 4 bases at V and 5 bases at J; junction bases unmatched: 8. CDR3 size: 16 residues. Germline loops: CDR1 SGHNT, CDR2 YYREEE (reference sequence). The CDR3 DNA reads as TGTGCCAGCAGCGTTACTAGCGGGAGGCGGGGAGATACGCAGTATTTT. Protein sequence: CASSVTSGRRGDTQYF. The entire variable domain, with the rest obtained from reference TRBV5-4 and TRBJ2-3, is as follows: ETGVTQSPTHLIKTRGQQVTLRCSSQSGHNTVSWYQQALGQGPQFIFQYYREEENGRGNFPPRFSGLQFPNYSSELNVNALELDDSALYLCASSVTSGRRGDTQYFGPGTRLTVL.

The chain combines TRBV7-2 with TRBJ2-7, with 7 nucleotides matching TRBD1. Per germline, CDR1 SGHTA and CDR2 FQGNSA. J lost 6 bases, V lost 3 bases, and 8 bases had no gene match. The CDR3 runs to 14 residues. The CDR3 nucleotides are TGTGCCAGCAGCTTCGCCCGGACAGGCCGCGAGCAGTACTTC. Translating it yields CASSFARTGREQYF.

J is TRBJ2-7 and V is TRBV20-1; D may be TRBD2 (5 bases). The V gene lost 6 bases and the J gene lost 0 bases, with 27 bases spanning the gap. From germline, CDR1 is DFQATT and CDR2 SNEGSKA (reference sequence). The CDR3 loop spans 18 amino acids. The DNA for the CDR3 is TGCAGTGCCGGAGGCCATCCGCCGGGAAAACCGAGCTCCTACGAGCAGTACTTC. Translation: CSAGGHPPGKPSSYEQYF.